This T cell receptor beta chain was identified during a study of early T cells in non-severe SARS-CoV-2 infection. One entry per CDR3 protein results from TCRdb running MiXCR on the 5' RACE reads. This table has approximately 58,000 distinct CDR3 sequences, 9.5% to 15% appearing once. Germline values: CDR1 SGDLS, CDR2 YYNGEE. This CDR3 has 16 residues. V lost 4 bases, J lost 0 bases, and 15 bases lay in between. The J gene is TRBJ2-3, the V gene TRBV9, with a weak D call TRBD2 (5 bases). The material was whole blood, obtained at baseline. This TCR was sampled from an adult who was a healthcare worker with PCR-confirmed SARS-CoV-2 infection or an uninfected control (not recorded which). CDR3 amino acids: CASSPRGSTSTDTQYF. In DNA form, the CDR3 reads TGTGCCAGCAGCCCCCGGGGATCTACTAGCACAGATACGCAGTATTTT.